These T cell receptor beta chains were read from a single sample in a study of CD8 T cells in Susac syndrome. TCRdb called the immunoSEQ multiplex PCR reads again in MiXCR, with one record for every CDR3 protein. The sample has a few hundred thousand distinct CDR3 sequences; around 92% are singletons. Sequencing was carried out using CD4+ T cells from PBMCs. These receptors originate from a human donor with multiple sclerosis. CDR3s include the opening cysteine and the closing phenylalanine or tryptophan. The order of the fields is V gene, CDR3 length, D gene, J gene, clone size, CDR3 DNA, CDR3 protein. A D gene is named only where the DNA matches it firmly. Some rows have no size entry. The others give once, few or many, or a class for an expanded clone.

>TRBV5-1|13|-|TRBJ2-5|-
TGCGCCAGCAGCGACGGACAGAGGGAGACCCAGTACTTC
CASSDGQRETQYF
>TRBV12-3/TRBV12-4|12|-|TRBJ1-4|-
TGTGCCAGCCAGTTGGCTAATGAAAAACTGTTTTTT
CASQLANEKLFF
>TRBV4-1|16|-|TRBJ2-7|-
TGCGCCAGCAGCCAATCGGGCGGCTCGGTCTCCTACGAGCAGTACTTC
CASSQSGGSVSYEQYF
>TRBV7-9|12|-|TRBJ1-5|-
TGTGCCAGCAGCTGGCTTAATCAGCCCCAGCATTTT
CASSWLNQPQHF
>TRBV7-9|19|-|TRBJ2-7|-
TGTGCCAGCAGCTTAGGACAGGCCTGGGGCTCTCCATACAACTACGAGCAGTACTTC
CASSLGQAWGSPYNYEQYF
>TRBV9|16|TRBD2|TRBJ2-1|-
TGTGCCAGCAGCGCTACGCCTAGCGGGGCCTACAATGAGCAGTTCTTC
CASSATPSGAYNEQFF
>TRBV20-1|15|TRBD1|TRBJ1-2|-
TGCAGTGCTAGACGGAAGTTGACAGGGGGCAGAGGCTACACCTTC
CSARRKLTGGRGYTF
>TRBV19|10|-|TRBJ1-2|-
TGTGCCAGTGGGGATGGAGGCTACACCTTC
CASGDGGYTF
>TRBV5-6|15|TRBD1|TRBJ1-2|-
TGTGCCAGCAGCTTCGGACAGGGGCCAAACTATGGCTACACCTTC
CASSFGQGPNYGYTF
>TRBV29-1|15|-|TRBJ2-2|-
TGCAGCGTTGGTGTGATAGCGTCCAACACCGGGGAGCTGTTTTTT
CSVGVIASNTGELFF
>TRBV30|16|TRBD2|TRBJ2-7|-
TGTGCCTGGAGCGACACTCTAGCGGGAGGGGCGAGCGAGCAGTACTTC
CAWSDTLAGGASEQYF
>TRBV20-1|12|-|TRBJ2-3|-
TGCAGTGCTAGAAGGCCCCCAGATACGCAGTATTTT
CSARRPPDTQYF
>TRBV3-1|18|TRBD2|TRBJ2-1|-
TGTGCCAGCAGCCAAGGAGTATTGGGGCTAGCGGGAGCGGATGAGCAGTTCTTC
CASSQGVLGLAGADEQFF
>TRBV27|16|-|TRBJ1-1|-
TGTGCCAGCAGTTTAAAAGCAGGGCGCCGGAACACTGAAGCTTTCTTT
CASSLKAGRRNTEAFF
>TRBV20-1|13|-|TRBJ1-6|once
TGCAGTGCTAGAGATATTGGGAATTCACCCCTCCACTTT
CSARDIGNSPLHF
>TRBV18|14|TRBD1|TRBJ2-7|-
TGTGCCAGCTCACCATCGGGACAGGTCTACGAGCAGTACTTC
CASSPSGQVYEQYF
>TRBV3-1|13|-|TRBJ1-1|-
TGTGCCAGCAGCCAGGCCAACAGGGCTGAAGCTTTCTTT
CASSQANRAEAFF
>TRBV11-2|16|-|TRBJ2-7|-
TGTGCCAGCAGCTTAGGAGGGGGGAGGATCGGCTACGAGCAGTACTTC
CASSLGGGRIGYEQYF
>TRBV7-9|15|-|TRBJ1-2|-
TGTGCCAGCAGCTTAGGTTCGGGGGCAGACTATGGCTACACCTTC
CASSLGSGADYGYTF
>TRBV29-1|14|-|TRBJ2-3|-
TGCAGCGTGAATCAGCGGAGGCACACAGATACGCAGTATTTT
CSVNQRRHTDTQYF
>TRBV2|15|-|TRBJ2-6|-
TGTGCCAGCAGTGAGGAACTGTCTGGGGCCAACGTCCTGACTTTC
CASSEELSGANVLTF
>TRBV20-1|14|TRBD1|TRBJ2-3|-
TGCAGTGCTAGTCCCCGACAGGGGGCAGATACGCAGTATTTT
CSASPRQGADTQYF
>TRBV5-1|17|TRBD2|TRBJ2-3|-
TGCGCCAGCAGCGGCGGGACTAGCGGAAAACAGACAGATACGCAGTATTTT
CASSGGTSGKQTDTQYF
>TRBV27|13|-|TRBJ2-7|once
TGTGCCAGCAGCCGGGACAACTCCTACGAGCAGTACTTC
CASSRDNSYEQYF
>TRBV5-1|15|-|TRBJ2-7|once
TGCGCCAGCAGCTTCAATGGGGGGTCCTGGGACGAGCAGTACTTC
CASSFNGGSWDEQYF
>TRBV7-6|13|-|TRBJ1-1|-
TGTGCCAGCAGCTCTACGAGTGGAGGATCGGCTTTCTTT
CASSSTSGGSAFF
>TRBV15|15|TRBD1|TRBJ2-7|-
TGTGCCACCAGCTTTCGCCTAGGGGGCCGTGGCGAGCAGTACTTC
CATSFRLGGRGEQYF
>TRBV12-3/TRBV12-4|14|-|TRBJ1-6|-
TGTGCCAGCTATAAGGGTTCCTATAATTCACCCCTCCACTTT
CASYKGSYNSPLHF
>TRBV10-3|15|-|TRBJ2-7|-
TGTGCCATCAGTGAGGCGGGACAAGCTTTCTACGAGCAGTACTTC
CAISEAGQAFYEQYF
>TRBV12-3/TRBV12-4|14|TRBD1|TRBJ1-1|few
TGTGCCAGCAGCCAGGGACAGGTGAACACTGAAGCTTTCTTT
CASSQGQVNTEAFF
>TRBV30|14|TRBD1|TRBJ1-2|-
TGTGCCTGGGATGGGACAGGGTTAAGCAATGGCTACACCTTC
CAWDGTGLSNGYTF
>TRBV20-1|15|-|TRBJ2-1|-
TGCAGTGCTAGAGCTGCAGGGGGGCGGTACAATGAGCAGTTCTTC
CSARAAGGRYNEQFF
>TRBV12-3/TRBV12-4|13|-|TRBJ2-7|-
TGTGCCAGCAGGCGAGACGGATCCTACGAGCAGTACTTC
CASRRDGSYEQYF
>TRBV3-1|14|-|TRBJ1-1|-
TGTGCCAGCAGCCAAGTGGTGGGGGAAGGTGAAGCTTTCTTT
CASSQVVGEGEAFF
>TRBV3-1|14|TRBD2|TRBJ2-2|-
TGTGCCAGCAGCAGCGGGAGTCTCACCGGGGAGCTGTTTTTT
CASSSGSLTGELFF
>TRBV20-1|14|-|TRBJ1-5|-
TGCAGTGCTAGTCCCAGGGGAGGCAATCAGCCCCAGCATTTT
CSASPRGGNQPQHF
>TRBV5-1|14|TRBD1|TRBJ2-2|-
TGCGCCAGCGCCGGGACAGATGACACCGGGGAGCTGTTTTTT
CASAGTDDTGELFF
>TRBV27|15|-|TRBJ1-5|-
TGTGCCAGCAGTTTAAAGGGGTTCGTACATCAGCCCCAGCATTTT
CASSLKGFVHQPQHF
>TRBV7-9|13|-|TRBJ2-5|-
TGTGCCAGCAGCTTCGCGGGATTGGAGACCCAGTACTTC
CASSFAGLETQYF
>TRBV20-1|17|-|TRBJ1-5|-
TGCAGTGCTAGAGATTCCAGGGGTTGGGCTAGCAATCAGCCCCAGCATTTT
CSARDSRGWASNQPQHF
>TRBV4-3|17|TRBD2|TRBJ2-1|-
TGCGCCAGCAGCCATCCTTGGGGGAGGGAGGGCGCCAATGAGCAGTTCTTC
CASSHPWGREGANEQFF
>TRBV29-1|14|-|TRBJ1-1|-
TGCAGCGTTAAGGGGGGGCCGGGGAACACTGAAGCTTTCTTT
CSVKGGPGNTEAFF
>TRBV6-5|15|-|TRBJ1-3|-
TGTGCCAGCAGTTCTGACAGATACTCTGGAAACACCATATATTTT
CASSSDRYSGNTIYF
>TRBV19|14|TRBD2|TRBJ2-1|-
TGTGCCAGTAGTATACGGCTAGCGGGTAATGAGCAGTTCTTC
CASSIRLAGNEQFF
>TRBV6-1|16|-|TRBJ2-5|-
TGTGCCAGCAGGGGGGGTTCGGGGGATGGATGGGGGACCCAGTACTTC
CASRGGSGDGWGTQYF
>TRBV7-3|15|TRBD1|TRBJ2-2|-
TGTGCCAGCAGCGAGACAGGGTCTAACACCGGGGAGCTGTTTTTT
CASSETGSNTGELFF
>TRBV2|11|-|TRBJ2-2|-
TGTGCCAGCAGGGTTGCCGGGGAGCTGTTTTTT
CASRVAGELFF
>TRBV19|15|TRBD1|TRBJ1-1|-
TGTGCCAGTAGTCAAGGATCGACAGGGAGGCCTGAAGCTTTCTTT
CASSQGSTGRPEAFF
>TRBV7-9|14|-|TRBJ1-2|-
TGTGCCAGCAGCTTAATTAGCCAGGGCAATGGCTACACCTTC
CASSLISQGNGYTF
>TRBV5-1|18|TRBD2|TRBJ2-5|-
TGCGCCAGCAGCTGGGAACCTAGCGGTCACGGGCCCTGGGAGACCCAGTACTTC
CASSWEPSGHGPWETQYF
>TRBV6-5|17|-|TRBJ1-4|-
TGTGCCAGCAGTTACTTAAGGGCCTCGGCAACTAATGAAAAACTGTTTTTT
CASSYLRASATNEKLFF
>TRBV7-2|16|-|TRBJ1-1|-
TGTGCCAGCAGCTATGGGCCCTTGGGCATGAACACTGAAGCTTTCTTT
CASSYGPLGMNTEAFF
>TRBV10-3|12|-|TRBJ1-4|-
TGTGCCATCAGTTGGGATGCCCAAAAACTGTTTTTT
CAISWDAQKLFF
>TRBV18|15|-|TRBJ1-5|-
TGTGCCAGCTCACCAGCGGGACGACCCAATCAGCCCCAGCATTTT
CASSPAGRPNQPQHF
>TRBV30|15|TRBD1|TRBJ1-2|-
TGTGCCTGGAGTGTTTGGGAGCGGGACAGAAATGGCTACACCTTC
CAWSVWERDRNGYTF